Below, 3 T cell receptor beta chains from the same sample are listed, as sequenced in a study of beta chain features in type 1 diabetes. Expressed TCRB transcripts were sequenced because the isolated RNA had all been reverse transcribed beforehand. Sequenced by immunoSEQ multiplex PCR; TCRdb stores in-frame clones only, minus some. The table lists roughly 130,000 clones, 9.2% of them singletons. Specimen: central memory CD4+ T cells from blood. All receptors come from a man between 18 and 29 years old in good health.

This clone was seen only a few times. The J gene is TRBJ2-2, the V gene TRBV19; D not resolved. Germline V CDR1 and CDR2: LNHDA, SQIVND (reference sequence). The CDR3 totals 14 residues. Trimming cost V 3 bases and J 6 bases, with 11 bases left between them. CDR3 amino acids: CASSMQVGAGELFF. The CDR3 DNA sequence: TGTGCCAGTAGTATGCAGGTTGGCGCCGGGGAGCTGTTTTTT. Full variable domain (outside the CDR3, taken from reference TRBV19 and TRBJ2-2): DGGITQSPKYLFRKEGQNVTLSCEQNLNHDAMYWYRQDPGQGLRLIYYSQIVNDFQKGDIAEGYSVSREKKESFPLTVTSAQKNPTAFYLCASSMQVGAGELFFGEGSRLTVL.

This clone was detected a few times. The rearrangement uses TRBV6-5 and TRBJ1-6, with D possibly TRBD1 on 5 matching bases. CDR1 is MNHEY, CDR2 SVGAGI, per germline. CDR3 length equals 16 residues. The V and J ends lost 0 bases and 5 bases respectively, with 11 bases between them. The CDR3 bases are TGTGCCAGCAGTTACTCATATAGGGGTGATAATTCACCCCTCCACTTT. The encoded protein is CASSYSYRGDNSPLHF.

The chain uses TRBV10-3 and TRBJ1-5; tentative D call: TRBD1 (6 bases). This CDR3 is built from 14 residues. Germline values: CDR1 ENHRY, CDR2 SYGVKD. V was pared by 6 bases and J by 9 bases, with 18 bases between. CDR3 coding DNA: TGTGCCATCAGCCCACTGGGGGCCAAAGGGCCCCAGCATTTT. It translates to CAISPLGAKGPQHF.